Following are 11 T cell receptor beta chains from one sample sequenced in a study of naive and memory T cell subsets. The study's findings and limits: A few larger clonotypes appeared in naive repertoires, especially CD8, possibly memory cells re-expressing CD45RA.

An equimolar mix of two oligonucleotides served as the beta constant-region primer for TRBC1 and TRBC2. Ligated cDNA was amplified by four rounds of PCR with nested alpha and beta constant-region primers and SP2. TCRdb passed the UMI-ligation and nested PCR reads through MiXCR, listing each CDR3 protein once. The table lists 150,000 or so distinct CDR3 sequences, 22% of them singletons. These TCRs' antigens remain unknown. The sample taken for sequencing was naive CD4+ T cells from blood. The receptors here all came from a human donor in good health.

The genes are TRBV5-1 and TRBJ1-1; D is unresolved. Germline V gene sequence: CDR1 SGHRS, CDR2 YFSETQ. V lost 0 bases and J lost 1, with 10 bases in between. This CDR3 has 15 residues. This CDR3 reads CASSLAPHKNTEAFF. In DNA form, the CDR3 reads TGCGCCAGCAGCTTGGCCCCACATAAGAACACTGAAGCTTTCTTT.

The rearrangement links TRBV29-1 to TRBJ2-1; D perhaps matches TRBD2 (6 bases). Trimming took off 3 bases at V and 8 bases at J, with 11 bases between the two ends. Germline assignment: CDR1 SQVTM and CDR2 ANQGSEA. The length of the CDR3 is 12 residues. CDR3 bases: TGCAGCGTTGATCTAGCGTCCGATGAGCAGTTCTTC. Translation gives CSVDLASDEQFF.

The rearrangement links TRBV28 to TRBJ2-2; tentatively, D is TRBD2 (6 bases). With 6 bases removed from V and 6 bases from J, the gap between germline ends came to 17 bases. The CDR3 loop spans 15 amino acids. Per the germline V gene, CDR1 is MDHEN and CDR2 is SYDVKM. The CDR3 spells CASSQHLGLAGELFF. The CDR3 nucleotides read TGTGCCAGCAGCCAACACCTGGGACTGGCCGGGGAGCTGTTTTTT.

This clonotype appeared a few times. This CDR3 reads CASSVGHLGVADTQYF. CDR3 DNA: TGTGCCAGCAGCGTAGGGCATCTGGGGGTGGCAGATACGCAGTATTTT. The V and J genes are TRBV9 and TRBJ2-3; D tentatively reads TRBD1 or TRBD2 (5 bases each). Trimming removed 0 bases from V and 4 bases from J, with 15 bases in between. CDR1 SGDLS and CDR2 YYNGEE come from the germline V gene. The CDR3 has 16 residues. Complete variable domain (other parts from reference TRBV9 and TRBJ2-3): DSGVTQTPKHLITATGQRVTLRCSPRSGDLSVYWYQQSLDQGLQFLIQYYNGEERAKGNILERFSAQQFPDLHSELNLSSLELGDSALYFCASSVGHLGVADTQYFGPGTRLTVL.

This clonotype was seen ten or more times. CDR3 nucleotides: TGTGCCATCCCCTCCGGGACCAGCACAGATACGCAGTATTTT. Protein product: CAIPSGTSTDTQYF. The V and J genes are TRBV6-1 and TRBJ2-3; either TRBD1 or TRBD2 may fit D (5 bases each). Trimming took 10 bases from V and 0 from J, leaving 14 bases between them. Germline CDR1 and CDR2: MNHNS and SASEGT. The CDR3 extends over 14 amino acids.

The rearrangement links TRBV5-1 to TRBJ2-3, with D possibly matching TRBD2 (7 bases). The germline V gene has CDR1 SGHRS and CDR2 YFSETQ. The CDR3 covers 14 residues. V was trimmed by 0 bases and J by 6 bases, leaving 11 bases between them. CDR3 region: CASSLAGGLDTQYF. The DNA for the CDR3 is TGCGCCAGCAGCTTGGCCGGGGGGCTGGATACGCAGTATTTT.

This clonotype was detected a few times. The chain combines TRBV5-1 with TRBJ1-1, with no clear D. The V and J ends lost 2 bases and 10 bases respectively, with 15 bases between them. Germline CDR1 is SGHRS and CDR2 is YFSETQ. The CDR3 totals 13 residues. As DNA, the CDR3 is TGCGCCAGCAGCTTTGGAGGGAAGGAAAGAGCTTTCTTT. Its translation is CASSFGGKERAFF. Full variable domain (rest looked up from reference TRBV5-1 and TRBJ1-1): KAGVTQTPRYLIKTRGQQVTLSCSPISGHRSVSWYQQTPGQGLQFLFEYFSETQRNKGNFPGRFSGRQFSNSRSEMNVSTLELGDSALYLCASSFGGKERAFFGQGTRLTVV.

The V call is TRBV25-1, the J call TRBJ2-7, with D maybe TRBD2 (5 bases). Trimming took off 3 bases at V and 2 bases at J, with 8 bases between the two ends. There are 13 residues in the CDR3. CDR1 and CDR2 (germline): MGHDK, SYGVNS. This chain's CDR3 is CASSDRRTYEQYF. DNA of the CDR3: TGTGCCAGCAGTGATCGGAGGACCTACGAGCAGTACTTC.

This clonotype was counted a few times. The chain has TRBV5-1 and TRBJ2-7; no firm D call. This CDR3 is built from 13 residues. V was clipped by 1 base and J by 3 bases, with 8 bases between them. Germline values: CDR1 SGHRS, CDR2 YFSETQ. CDR3 DNA: TGCGCCAGCAGCTTGCACGGAGACTACGAGCAGTACTTC. The encoded protein is CASSLHGDYEQYF.

The chain couples TRBV30 to TRBJ2-1; D is perhaps TRBD1 or TRBD2 (5 bases each). V lost 4 bases, J lost 6 bases, and 19 bases lay in between. Germline values: CDR1 GTSNPN, CDR2 SVGIG (reference sequence). The CDR3 extends over 15 amino acids. Here the CDR3 reads CAWTPKGRAGNEQFF. CDR3 coding DNA: TGTGCCTGGACCCCCAAGGGCAGGGCGGGCAATGAGCAGTTCTTC.

The V call is TRBV11-2, the J call TRBJ2-7, with 9 bases matching TRBD1. This CDR3 is 14 amino acids long. Unmatched junction bases numbered 6, after V lost 5 bases and J lost 4 bases. Germline lookup yields CDR1 SGHAT and CDR2 FQNNGV. CDR3: CASSLDRGWYEQYF. The DNA of the CDR3 is TGTGCCAGCAGCCTGGACAGGGGATGGTACGAGCAGTACTTC.